This paragraph reports one T cell receptor (beta chain). Assay: immunoSEQ multiplex PCR; the TCRdb copy retains only in-frame clones and omits some. This table has about 39,000 clones, 90% to 95% appearing once. Germline trimming cut 7 bases from V and 7 bases from J; bases unmatched to any gene: 7. Germline loops: CDR1 SQVTM, CDR2 ANQGSEA. The CDR3 length is 14 residues. The sample originates from a study of blood T cell repertoires in COVID-19. About the study: Italy, Spain and the United States were the sources of the convalescent and acute COVID-19 samples.

Sequencing was done on a sample of peripheral blood. The TCR comes from a human donor with active COVID-19. The donor label of this sample is uncertain. The V gene is TRBV29-1, the J gene TRBJ2-1; 13 bases match TRBD2. This CDR3 reads CSARTSGSRNEQFF. Written as DNA, the CDR3 is TGCAGCGCCAGGACTAGCGGGAGCCGGAATGAGCAGTTCTTC.